The rows below give T cell receptor beta chains drawn from one sample of a study of blood T cell repertoires in COVID-19. Here immunoSEQ multiplex PCR was the method, and the copy in TCRdb shows in-frame clones only, minus some. The profile covers about 140,000 clones, with more than 60% appearing a single time and around 13% taken by the ten largest. The specimen sequenced was peripheral blood. Every receptor here comes from a man aged 80 or over with acute or convalescent COVID-19. CDR3s include the opening cysteine and the closing phenylalanine or tryptophan. Fields, in order: D gene, J gene, clone size, V gene, CDR3 DNA, CDR3 protein. The D gene is left open where the match is weak. Size values are once, few and many counts, or a class for expanded clones, and some rows have none.

d_gene: .
j_gene: TRBJ2-5
abundance: .
v_gene: TRBV7-3
CDR3nt: TGTGCCAGCAGCTTAGGCGGCATCCAAGAGACCCAGTACTTC
CDR3aa: CASSLGGIQETQYF

d_gene: .
j_gene: TRBJ1-5
abundance: .
v_gene: TRBV28
CDR3nt: TGTGCCAGCAGTTCCGGCCAGGCGGAACTCTGGGAGGATCAGCCCCAGCATTTT
CDR3aa: CASSSGQAELWEDQPQHF

d_gene: TRBD2
j_gene: TRBJ2-3
abundance: once
v_gene: TRBV27
CDR3nt: TGTGCCAGCAGTCCCCACCGGACTAGCGGGGGATATACGCAGTATTTT
CDR3aa: CASSPHRTSGGYTQYF

d_gene: TRBD2
j_gene: TRBJ2-1
abundance: .
v_gene: TRBV24-1
CDR3nt: TGTGCCACCAGTGACCGTCCTGCTAGCGGGGGGGTCTCCTACAATGAGCAGTTCTTC
CDR3aa: CATSDRPASGGVSYNEQFF

d_gene: .
j_gene: TRBJ1-1
abundance: .
v_gene: TRBV7-8
CDR3nt: TGTGCCAGCAGCTTACAGGGGATGAACACTGAAGCTTTCTTT
CDR3aa: CASSLQGMNTEAFF

d_gene: .
j_gene: TRBJ2-2
abundance: many
v_gene: TRBV5-6
CDR3nt: TGTGCCAGCAGCTTGGGGGCAGGGGTTTTCACCGGGGAGCTGTTTTTT
CDR3aa: CASSLGAGVFTGELFF

d_gene: TRBD2
j_gene: TRBJ2-2
abundance: .
v_gene: TRBV7-3
CDR3nt: TGTGCCAGCAGCCCCGCGGTAGCGGGGATGGACGGGGAGCTGTTTTTT
CDR3aa: CASSPAVAGMDGELFF

d_gene: .
j_gene: TRBJ2-5
abundance: .
v_gene: TRBV11-2
CDR3nt: TGTGCCAGCAGCCCACGACTCCCCCAAGAGACCCAGTACTTC
CDR3aa: CASSPRLPQETQYF

d_gene: TRBD1
j_gene: TRBJ1-6
abundance: .
v_gene: TRBV19
CDR3nt: TGTGCCAGTAGTTCGGGACAGGGGGATTCACCCCTCCACTTT
CDR3aa: CASSSGQGDSPLHF

d_gene: .
j_gene: TRBJ1-6
abundance: .
v_gene: TRBV5-4
CDR3nt: TGTGCCAGCAGTTGGGAACAGGGCTTTGGTTCACCCCTCCACTTT
CDR3aa: CASSWEQGFGSPLHF

d_gene: .
j_gene: TRBJ2-1
abundance: .
v_gene: TRBV3-1/TRBV3-2
CDR3nt: TGTGCCAGCACCCCGACGGGAAAGAACTCCTACAATGAGCAGTTCTTC
CDR3aa: CASTPTGKNSYNEQFF

d_gene: .
j_gene: TRBJ1-2
abundance: .
v_gene: TRBV28
CDR3nt: TGTGCCAGCAGTTTCACGGACAGCAAAAAGAGGTCCTATGGCTACACCTTC
CDR3aa: CASSFTDSKKRSYGYTF

d_gene: .
j_gene: TRBJ1-4
abundance: .
v_gene: TRBV25-1
CDR3nt: TGTGCCAGCAGTGCGGCGGGGAATGAAAAACTGTTTTTT
CDR3aa: CASSAAGNEKLFF

d_gene: .
j_gene: TRBJ1-5
abundance: .
v_gene: TRBV24-1
CDR3nt: TGTGCCACCAGTTTAGCAGGGAATCAGCCCCAGCATTTT
CDR3aa: CATSLAGNQPQHF

d_gene: TRBD2
j_gene: TRBJ2-7
abundance: once
v_gene: TRBV30
CDR3nt: TGTGCCTGGAAAGCGGGGGACAACGAGCAGTACTTC
CDR3aa: CAWKAGDNEQYF

d_gene: TRBD2
j_gene: TRBJ2-7
abundance: .
v_gene: TRBV9
CDR3nt: TGTGCCAGCAGCGTTACTAGCGGCTCCTACGAGCAGTACTTC
CDR3aa: CASSVTSGSYEQYF

d_gene: .
j_gene: TRBJ1-5
abundance: .
v_gene: TRBV19
CDR3nt: TGTGCCAGTAGTAGAGACGGGGCGGGAACTTATCAGCCCCAGCATTTT
CDR3aa: CASSRDGAGTYQPQHF

d_gene: .
j_gene: TRBJ2-2
abundance: once
v_gene: TRBV7-8
CDR3nt: TGTGCCAGCAGCATCAGGAACACCGGGGAGCTGTTTTTT
CDR3aa: CASSIRNTGELFF

d_gene: .
j_gene: TRBJ2-7
abundance: .
v_gene: TRBV2
CDR3nt: TGTGCCAGCAGTGAGTCAAGAGGGGAGCAGTACTTC
CDR3aa: CASSESRGEQYF

d_gene: .
j_gene: TRBJ2-3
abundance: .
v_gene: TRBV24-1
CDR3nt: TGTGCCACCAGTGATGTGGACAGATCCACAGATACGCAGTATTTT
CDR3aa: CATSDVDRSTDTQYF

d_gene: .
j_gene: TRBJ1-2
abundance: .
v_gene: TRBV6-2/TRBV6-3
CDR3nt: TGTGCCAGCAGTTACCGAGACTCCCCGAGGTATGGCTACACCTTC
CDR3aa: CASSYRDSPRYGYTF

d_gene: .
j_gene: TRBJ1-3
abundance: .
v_gene: TRBV6-1
CDR3nt: TGTGCCAGCAGTGAAGGAGGAGTCTCTGGAAACACCATATATTTT
CDR3aa: CASSEGGVSGNTIYF

d_gene: .
j_gene: TRBJ2-7
abundance: .
v_gene: TRBV4-1
CDR3nt: TGCGCCAGCAGCCAAGAGTCTCCGTACGAGCAGTACTTC
CDR3aa: CASSQESPYEQYF

d_gene: TRBD1
j_gene: TRBJ1-1
abundance: .
v_gene: TRBV28
CDR3nt: TGTGCCAGCAGCCAAGGACAGGGGAGAACTGAAGCTTTCTTT
CDR3aa: CASSQGQGRTEAFF

d_gene: .
j_gene: TRBJ1-1
abundance: once
v_gene: TRBV11-3
CDR3nt: TGTGCCAGCAGCTTAGGTGGGACTAGAGCTTTCTTT
CDR3aa: CASSLGGTRAFF

d_gene: TRBD1
j_gene: TRBJ2-3
abundance: .
v_gene: TRBV23-1
CDR3nt: TGCGCCAGCAGTCAACTCCCCGGACAGGGGTCCAGCACAGATACGCAGTATTTT
CDR3aa: CASSQLPGQGSSTDTQYF

d_gene: TRBD2
j_gene: TRBJ2-1
abundance: .
v_gene: TRBV7-2
CDR3nt: TGTGCCAGCAGGTGGAGCGGGGGGGCCGGCACTACAGAGCAGTTCTTC
CDR3aa: CASRWSGGAGTTEQFF

d_gene: TRBD1
j_gene: TRBJ1-1
abundance: .
v_gene: TRBV28
CDR3nt: TGTGCCATCCTGACAGGGGGATGGACTGAAGCTTTCTTT
CDR3aa: CAILTGGWTEAFF

d_gene: TRBD1
j_gene: TRBJ1-1
abundance: .
v_gene: TRBV24-1
CDR3nt: TGTGCCACCTATACGGGACAGGTTACATCTTTGAACACTGAAGCTTTCTTT
CDR3aa: CATYTGQVTSLNTEAFF

d_gene: .
j_gene: TRBJ1-1
abundance: .
v_gene: TRBV5-5
CDR3nt: TGTGCCAGCAGTCGGGGGATCACTGAAGCTTTCTTT
CDR3aa: CASSRGITEAFF

d_gene: TRBD1
j_gene: TRBJ2-7
abundance: .
v_gene: TRBV27
CDR3nt: TGTGCCAGCGGGACCGGGACAGGTTCCTACGAGCAGTACTTC
CDR3aa: CASGTGTGSYEQYF

d_gene: TRBD1
j_gene: TRBJ1-1
abundance: .
v_gene: TRBV24-1
CDR3nt: TGTGCCACCAGAGAGACTCCGGGACAGGGGTCAAATGAAGCTTTCTTT
CDR3aa: CATRETPGQGSNEAFF

d_gene: .
j_gene: TRBJ1-4
abundance: .
v_gene: TRBV21-1
CDR3nt: TGTGCCAGCAGCAAAGAGGGAGAAGCAGAGGAGAGCGTAGCAACTAATGAAAAACTGTTTTTT
CDR3aa: CASSKEGEAEESVATNEKLFF

d_gene: TRBD1
j_gene: TRBJ1-2
abundance: .
v_gene: TRBV4-2
CDR3nt: TGTGCCAGCAGCCAAGAGGGACAGATCAACTATGGCTACACCTTC
CDR3aa: CASSQEGQINYGYTF

d_gene: .
j_gene: TRBJ1-2
abundance: .
v_gene: TRBV6-2/TRBV6-3
CDR3nt: TGTGCCAGCAGTGACAGTGGCTATGGCTACACCTTC
CDR3aa: CASSDSGYGYTF

d_gene: .
j_gene: TRBJ2-5
abundance: .
v_gene: TRBV12-3/TRBV12-4
CDR3nt: TGTGCCAGCAGTTTAGGCAGGCAAGAGACCCAGTACTTC
CDR3aa: CASSLGRQETQYF

d_gene: .
j_gene: TRBJ2-1
abundance: .
v_gene: TRBV5-6
CDR3nt: TGTGCCAGCAGCTTCGATGGTGGAGCCTACAATGAGCAGTTCTTC
CDR3aa: CASSFDGGAYNEQFF

d_gene: .
j_gene: TRBJ2-1
abundance: .
v_gene: TRBV5-4
CDR3nt: TGTGCCAGCAGCTTGGACAGCCGCTCCTACAATGAGCAGTTCTTC
CDR3aa: CASSLDSRSYNEQFF

d_gene: TRBD1
j_gene: TRBJ2-7
abundance: .
v_gene: TRBV5-5
CDR3nt: TGTGCCAGCAGCTTGTCATTCCGGGACAGGGGGTACGAGCAGTACTTC
CDR3aa: CASSLSFRDRGYEQYF

d_gene: TRBD1
j_gene: TRBJ2-1
abundance: .
v_gene: TRBV7-3
CDR3nt: TGTGCCAGCAGTTACCAAGACAGGGGCGAGCAGTTCTTC
CDR3aa: CASSYQDRGEQFF

d_gene: .
j_gene: TRBJ2-1
abundance: few
v_gene: TRBV5-5
CDR3nt: TGTGCCAGCAGCGAATCCGGGGCCTACAATGAGCAGTTCTTC
CDR3aa: CASSESGAYNEQFF

d_gene: TRBD1
j_gene: TRBJ2-2
abundance: .
v_gene: TRBV7-2
CDR3nt: TGTGCCAGCAGCTTATTAGGACAGGGGAACACCGGGGAGCTGTTTTTT
CDR3aa: CASSLLGQGNTGELFF

d_gene: TRBD2
j_gene: TRBJ2-3
abundance: .
v_gene: TRBV24-1
CDR3nt: TGTGCCACCAGTGACCTTGCTGGGCTAGCGGGGGGGCCTACGCAGTATTTT
CDR3aa: CATSDLAGLAGGPTQYF

d_gene: .
j_gene: TRBJ1-2
abundance: .
v_gene: TRBV19
CDR3nt: TGTGCCAGTAGTGTCCAGGGTGGCTACACCTTC
CDR3aa: CASSVQGGYTF

d_gene: .
j_gene: TRBJ2-6
abundance: .
v_gene: TRBV29-1
CDR3nt: TGCAGCGTTTTGCGCTCTGGGGCCAACGTCCTGACTTTC
CDR3aa: CSVLRSGANVLTF

d_gene: TRBD1
j_gene: TRBJ2-7
abundance: .
v_gene: TRBV27
CDR3nt: TGTGCCAGCAGCCGGACAGGGAACTCCTACGAGCAGTACTTC
CDR3aa: CASSRTGNSYEQYF

d_gene: .
j_gene: TRBJ2-2
abundance: .
v_gene: TRBV6-1
CDR3nt: TGTGCCAGCAGTGCCCAACCGGGACTTAGCACCGGGGAGCTGTTTTTT
CDR3aa: CASSAQPGLSTGELFF

d_gene: .
j_gene: TRBJ1-3
abundance: .
v_gene: TRBV7-6
CDR3nt: TGTGCCAGCAGCTTTAGAGGAGACACCATATATTTT
CDR3aa: CASSFRGDTIYF

d_gene: TRBD2
j_gene: TRBJ2-1
abundance: .
v_gene: TRBV15
CDR3nt: TGTGCCACCAGCAGAGACCCTAGCGGGGGAAGCTCCTACAATGAGCAGTTCTTC
CDR3aa: CATSRDPSGGSSYNEQFF

d_gene: .
j_gene: TRBJ2-5
abundance: .
v_gene: TRBV7-2
CDR3nt: TGTGCCAGCAGCACCGGACATACGGAGACCCAGTACTTC
CDR3aa: CASSTGHTETQYF

d_gene: TRBD1
j_gene: TRBJ2-2
abundance: .
v_gene: TRBV27
CDR3nt: TGTGCCAGCAGTTTATACGGACAGGGGTATACCGGGGAGCTGTTTTTT
CDR3aa: CASSLYGQGYTGELFF

d_gene: TRBD2
j_gene: TRBJ2-5
abundance: .
v_gene: TRBV5-4
CDR3nt: TGTGCCAGCAGTTCGCAGCGGGGGGGTCAAGAGACCCAGTACTTC
CDR3aa: CASSSQRGGQETQYF

d_gene: .
j_gene: TRBJ1-6
abundance: .
v_gene: TRBV25-1
CDR3nt: TGTGCCAGCAGTGCCCCGGGACTATTAAATTCACCCCTCCACTTT
CDR3aa: CASSAPGLLNSPLHF

d_gene: .
j_gene: TRBJ1-3
abundance: .
v_gene: TRBV9
CDR3nt: TGTGCCAGCAGCATTGTCCCAAGCGCTGGAAACACCATATATTTT
CDR3aa: CASSIVPSAGNTIYF

d_gene: .
j_gene: TRBJ1-2
abundance: once
v_gene: TRBV11-2
CDR3nt: TGTGCCAGCAGCTTAGGCCTCCGACAGGTCAATGGCTACACCTTC
CDR3aa: CASSLGLRQVNGYTF

d_gene: .
j_gene: TRBJ2-3
abundance: .
v_gene: TRBV24-1
CDR3nt: TGTGCCACCAGTGACCCAACTGCGGGAGATACGCAGTATTTT
CDR3aa: CATSDPTAGDTQYF